This TCR beta chain was recovered during a study of T cell responses to AZD1222 COVID-19 vaccine. Study-level results: Increased Spike-specific TCR breadth and depth were observed after two AZD1222 doses.

The method was immunoSEQ multiplex PCR; TCRdb's version includes in-frame clones alone and lacks a portion of them. In the table there are 150,000 to 200,000 clones, around 93% of which are singletons. On this clone: Its antigen is still unknown.

CDR1 and CDR2 from the germline V gene are KGHDR and SFDVKD. The CDR3 spans 15 residues. V lost 4 bases and J lost 2; bases outside the gene matches: 6. Specimen: peripheral blood, collected on day 0 of AZD1222 vaccination. This receptor was identified in an adult in good health. V and J are TRBV24-1 and TRBJ1-2, with 7 bases lining up with TRBD1. DNA for the CDR3: TGTGCCACCAGTGACCAAACAGGGGCCAACTATGGCTACACCTTC. Translated: CATSDQTGANYGYTF.